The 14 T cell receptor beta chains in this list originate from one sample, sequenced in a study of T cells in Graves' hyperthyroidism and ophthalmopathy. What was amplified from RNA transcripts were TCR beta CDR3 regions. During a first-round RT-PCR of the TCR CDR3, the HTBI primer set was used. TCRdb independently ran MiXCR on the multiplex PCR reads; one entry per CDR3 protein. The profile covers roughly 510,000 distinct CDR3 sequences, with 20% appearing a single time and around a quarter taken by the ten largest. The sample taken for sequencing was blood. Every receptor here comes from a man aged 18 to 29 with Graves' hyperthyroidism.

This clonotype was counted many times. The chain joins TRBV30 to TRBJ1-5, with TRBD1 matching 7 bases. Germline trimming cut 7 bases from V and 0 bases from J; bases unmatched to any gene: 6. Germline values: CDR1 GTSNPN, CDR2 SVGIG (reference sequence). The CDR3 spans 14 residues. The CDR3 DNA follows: TGTGCCTACGGGACAGACCATAGCAATCAGCCCCAGCATTTT. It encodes CAYGTDHSNQPQHF.

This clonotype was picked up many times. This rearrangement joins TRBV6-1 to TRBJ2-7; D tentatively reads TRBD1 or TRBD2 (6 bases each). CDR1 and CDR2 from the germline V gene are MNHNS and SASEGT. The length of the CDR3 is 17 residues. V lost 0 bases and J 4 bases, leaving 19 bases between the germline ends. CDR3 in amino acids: CASSEAEGWGAPYEQYF. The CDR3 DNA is TGTGCCAGCAGTGAAGCGGAGGGGTGGGGGGCCCCTTACGAGCAGTACTTC.

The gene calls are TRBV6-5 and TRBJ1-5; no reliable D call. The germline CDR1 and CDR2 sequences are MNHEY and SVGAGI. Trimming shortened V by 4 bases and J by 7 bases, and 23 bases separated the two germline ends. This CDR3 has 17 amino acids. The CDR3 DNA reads TGTGCCAGCAGTTTTGGTCATCTTATCGAGGGTGCCCAGCCCCAGCATTTT. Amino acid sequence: CASSFGHLIEGAQPQHF.

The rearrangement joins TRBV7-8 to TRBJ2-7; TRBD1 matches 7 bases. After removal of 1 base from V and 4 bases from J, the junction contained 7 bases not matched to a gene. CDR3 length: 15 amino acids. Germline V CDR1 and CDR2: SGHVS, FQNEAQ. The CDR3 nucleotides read TGTGCCAGCAGCTTAGGTGGGACAGCCCCTTACGAGCAGTACTTC. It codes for CASSLGGTAPYEQYF.

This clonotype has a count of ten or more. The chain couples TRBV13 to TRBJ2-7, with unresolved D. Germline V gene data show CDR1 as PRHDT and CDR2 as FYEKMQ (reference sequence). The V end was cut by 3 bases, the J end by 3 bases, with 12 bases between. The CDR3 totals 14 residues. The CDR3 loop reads CASSFRARHYEQYF. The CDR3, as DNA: TGTGCCAGCAGCTTTAGAGCGAGGCACTACGAGCAGTACTTC.

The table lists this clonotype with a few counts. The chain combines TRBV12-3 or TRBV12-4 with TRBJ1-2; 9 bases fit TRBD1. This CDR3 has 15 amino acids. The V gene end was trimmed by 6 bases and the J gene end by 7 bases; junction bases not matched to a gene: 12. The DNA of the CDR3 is TGTGCCAGCAGGGCTGATGGACAGGGGCTTGGTGGCTACACCTTC. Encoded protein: CASRADGQGLGGYTF.

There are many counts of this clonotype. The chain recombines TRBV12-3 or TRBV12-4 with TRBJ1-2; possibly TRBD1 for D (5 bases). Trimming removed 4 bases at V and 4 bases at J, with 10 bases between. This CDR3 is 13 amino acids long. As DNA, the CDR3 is TGTGCCAGCAGTTACGACAGTCCCTATGGCTACACCTTC. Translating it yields CASSYDSPYGYTF.

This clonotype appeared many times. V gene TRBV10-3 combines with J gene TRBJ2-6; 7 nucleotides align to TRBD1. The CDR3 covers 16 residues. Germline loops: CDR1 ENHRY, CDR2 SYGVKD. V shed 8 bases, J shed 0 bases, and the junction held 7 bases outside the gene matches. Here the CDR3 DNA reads TGTGCCATCGGACAGGCCCTAACCTCTGGGGCCAACGTCCTGACTTTC. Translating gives CAIGQALTSGANVLTF.

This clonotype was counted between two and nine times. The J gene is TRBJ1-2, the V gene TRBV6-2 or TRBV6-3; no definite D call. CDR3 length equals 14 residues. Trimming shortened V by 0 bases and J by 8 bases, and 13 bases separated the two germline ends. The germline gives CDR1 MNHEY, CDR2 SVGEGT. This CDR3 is CASSYSSRERGYTF. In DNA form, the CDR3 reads TGTGCCAGCAGTTACTCGTCGAGGGAGCGGGGCTACACCTTC.

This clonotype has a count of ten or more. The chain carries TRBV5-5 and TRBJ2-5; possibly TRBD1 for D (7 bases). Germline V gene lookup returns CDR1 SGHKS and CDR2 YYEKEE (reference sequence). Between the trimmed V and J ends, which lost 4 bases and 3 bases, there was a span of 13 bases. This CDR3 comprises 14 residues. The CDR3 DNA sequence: TGTGCCAGCAGCGGCGGGACAGCGGAAGAGACCCAGTACTTC. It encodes CASSGGTAEETQYF. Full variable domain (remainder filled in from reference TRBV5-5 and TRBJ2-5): DAGVTQSPTHLIKTRGQQVTLRCSPISGHKSVSWYQQVLGQGPQFIFQYYEKEERGRGNFPDRFSARQFPNYSSELNVNALLLGDSALYLCASSGGTAEETQYFGPGTRLLVL.

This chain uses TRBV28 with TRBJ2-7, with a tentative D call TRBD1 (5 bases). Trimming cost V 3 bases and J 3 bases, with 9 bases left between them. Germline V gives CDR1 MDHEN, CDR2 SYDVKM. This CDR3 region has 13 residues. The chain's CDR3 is CASSLQGIYEQYF. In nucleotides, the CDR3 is TGTGCCAGCAGTTTGCAGGGTATCTACGAGCAGTACTTC.

This CDR3 reads CASSYTGTAEQYF. CDR3 in DNA: TGTGCCAGCAGTTACACTGGGACAGCCGAGCAGTACTTC. V usage is TRBV6-5 and J usage is TRBJ2-7; 7 nucleotides agree with TRBD1. The V segment lost 2 bases and the J segment 6 bases; nucleotides outside the gene matches: 4. The CDR3 runs 13 residues. Germline-derived CDR1 and CDR2 are MNHEY and SVGAGI.

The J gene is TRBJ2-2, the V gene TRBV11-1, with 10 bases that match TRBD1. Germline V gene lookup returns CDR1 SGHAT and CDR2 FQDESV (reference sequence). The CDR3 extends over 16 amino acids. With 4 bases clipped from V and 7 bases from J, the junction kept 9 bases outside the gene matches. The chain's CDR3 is CASSSPGQGLVGELFF. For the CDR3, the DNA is TGTGCCAGCAGCTCGCCGGGACAGGGGCTAGTCGGGGAGCTGTTTTTT.

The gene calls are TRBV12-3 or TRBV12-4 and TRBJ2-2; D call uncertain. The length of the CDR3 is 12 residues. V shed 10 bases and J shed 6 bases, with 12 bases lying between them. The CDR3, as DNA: TGTGCCATCCGGAGTGGGTCCGGGGAGCTGTTTTTT. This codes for CAIRSGSGELFF.